This T cell receptor (beta chain) derives from a study of blood T cell repertoires in COVID-19. Original handling: The authors estimated nucleated cell counts from reference gene primer amplification. Data came from immunoSEQ multiplex PCR; TCRdb stores just in-frame clones and leaves some out. V and J calls and clone size are as listed in that table; D and trimming were resolved from the DNA. The sample has 150,000 to 180,000 clones; approximately 80% are singletons. This clone was seen only a few times. The sequencing sample was made of peripheral blood. This TCR came from a woman in her forties or fifties with acute or convalescent COVID-19.

As DNA, the CDR3 is TGTGCCAGCAGTGGCGGACAGGGGCGGGGAGATACGCAGTATTTT. This codes for CASSGGQGRGDTQYF. The chain recombines TRBV2 with TRBJ2-3; TRBD1 matches 9 bases. This CDR3 contains 15 residues. Germline CDR1 is SNHLY and CDR2 is FYNNEI. V was pared by 4 bases and J by 5 bases, with 7 bases of the junction left unmatched.